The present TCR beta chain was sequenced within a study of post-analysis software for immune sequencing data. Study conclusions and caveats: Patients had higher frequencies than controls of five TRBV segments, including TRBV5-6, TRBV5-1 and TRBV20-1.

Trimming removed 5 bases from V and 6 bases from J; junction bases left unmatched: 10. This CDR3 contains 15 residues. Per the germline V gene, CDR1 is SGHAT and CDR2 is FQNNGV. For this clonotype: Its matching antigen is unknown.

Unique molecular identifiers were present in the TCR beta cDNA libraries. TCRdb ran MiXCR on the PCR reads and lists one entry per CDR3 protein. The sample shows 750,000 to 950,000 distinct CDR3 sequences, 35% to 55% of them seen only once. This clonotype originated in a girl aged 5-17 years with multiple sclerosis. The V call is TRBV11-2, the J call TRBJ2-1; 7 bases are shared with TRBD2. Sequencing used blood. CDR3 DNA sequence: TGTGCCAGCAGCCCAGGGACGGGAGGCCTCAATGAGCAGTTCTTC. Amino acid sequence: CASSPGTGGLNEQFF.